The following is a TCR beta chain sequence with its context. What it recognizes is unknown. The data were taken from a study of cytomegalovirus exposure and HLA in healthy donors. Broader study findings: A later analysis linked 15,000 to 20,000 TCR beta sequences to HLA alleles at 0.05 false discovery rate. Highest at DRB1 and lowest at HLA-C, TCR association rates differed among HLA loci in a later analysis. Some V segments (TRBV6-2 and TRBV6-3 among them) were excluded as indistinguishable.

PCR was performed using 60 Vbeta and 13 Jbeta primers. The assay was immunoSEQ multiplex PCR, and TCRdb's table has in-frame clones only and misses some. The sample yields about 170,000 clones, 70% to 80% seen once. CDR1 and CDR2 from the germline V gene are LGHNA and YSLEER. The CDR3 runs to 15 residues. Unmatched junction bases numbered 7, after V lost 4 bases and J lost 8 bases. The sequenced material came from PBMCs. The sequence came from a female donor in good health and CMV-seronegative. The chain recombines TRBV4-3 with TRBJ2-1, with 11 bases lining up with TRBD2. In nucleotides, the CDR3 is TGCGCCAGCAGCCCTCGTCCACTAGCGGGAGATGAGCAGTTCTTC. It translates to CASSPRPLAGDEQFF.